This T cell receptor (beta chain) came from a study of T cell responses to AZD1222 COVID-19 vaccine. General study points: Females made up more of the donors, who were largely white British, and clonal diversity may have come out too low. Spike-specific TCR breadth and depth both grew after two AZD1222 doses.

This clone was seen once. Its target is not known. The method was immunoSEQ multiplex PCR; TCRdb's version includes in-frame clones alone and lacks a portion of them. This table holds around 130,000 clones, roughly 86% found once. The germline gives CDR1 SGHDT, CDR2 YYEEEE. V shed 0 bases and J shed 8 bases, with 6 bases lying between them. The CDR3 consists of 13 residues. It was second doses at about 4 or about 12 weeks that were pooled. The chain combines TRBV5-6 with TRBJ1-6; D uncertain. The TCR sequence derives from an adult who received the AZD1222 COVID-19 vaccine. The sequenced sample was peripheral blood, obtained 28 days after the second AZD1222 dose. CDR3 in amino acids: CASSLGADSPLHF. The CDR3 bases are TGTGCCAGCAGCTTGGGGGCCGATTCACCCCTCCACTTT.